Each of the 21 T cell receptor beta chains below was sequenced from the same sample in a study of shared clonotypes between healthy human individuals. Method: immunoSEQ multiplex PCR; TCRdb's copy keeps in-frame clones and lacks some. The sample shows some 1.5 million clones, roughly 96% of them seen only once. Source material: naive CD4+ T cells sorted from blood. Indicated subset: CD45RA+ positively selected. These receptors were collected from a man aged 25 to 40 in good health.

This clone was recorded a few times. The sample contains more than one DNA sequence encoding this CDR3. The chain links TRBV19 to TRBJ2-7; 9 bases align to TRBD1. Germline V CDR1 and CDR2: LNHDA, SQIVND (reference sequence). CDR3 length: 13 residues. V shed 6 bases, J shed 3 bases, and the junction held 3 bases outside the gene matches. CDR3 loop: CASSAGQGYEQYF. CDR3 coding DNA: TGTGCCAGTAGCGCGGGACAGGGCTACGAGCAGTACTTC. The whole variable domain, filled in from reference TRBV19 and TRBJ2-7, reads DGGITQSPKYLFRKEGQNVTLSCEQNLNHDAMYWYRQDPGQGLRLIYYSQIVNDFQKGDIAEGYSVSREKKESFPLTVTSAQKNPTAFYLCASSAGQGYEQYFGPGTRLTVT.

The count of this clone is one. The rearrangement joins TRBV5-1 to TRBJ2-1; D tentatively fits TRBD1 or TRBD2 (6 bases each). CDR1 is SGHRS, CDR2 YFSETQ, per germline. Trimming removed 4 bases from V and 4 bases from J, with 21 bases in between. CDR3 size: 17 residues. The CDR3 loop reads CASSPSRGEVLYNEQFF. The DNA of the CDR3 is TGCGCCAGCAGCCCCTCAAGGGGGGAGGTGCTTTACAATGAGCAGTTCTTC.

The rearrangement links TRBV5-1 to TRBJ1-4; tentative D call: TRBD1 (6 bases). The CDR3 runs to 15 residues. The germline CDR1 and CDR2 sequences are SGHRS and YFSETQ. V was cut by 0 bases and J by 11 bases, with 17 bases left in between. The DNA for the CDR3 is TGCGCCAGCAGCTTGGCCGCCGGGACAACCGGTAAACTGTTTTTT. Its protein is CASSLAAGTTGKLFF.

V gene TRBV6-5 combines with J gene TRBJ2-7, with D possibly being TRBD1 or TRBD2 (6 bases each). The CDR3 length is 13 residues. Germline V gene data show CDR1 as MNHEY and CDR2 as SVGAGI. Trimming left V 11 bases short and J 0 bases short, with 14 bases between. CDR3 residues: CACGRGPSYEQYF. The CDR3 DNA is TGTGCCTGCGGTCGGGGGCCCTCCTACGAGCAGTACTTC.

The chain employs TRBV30 and TRBJ2-7; D perhaps matches TRBD2 (6 bases). The CDR3 totals 13 residues. The germline V gene encodes CDR1 GTSNPN and CDR2 SVGIG (reference sequence). V was trimmed by 2 bases and J by 4 bases, leaving 12 bases between them. CDR3 loop: CAWSYGTGYEQYF. The CDR3, as DNA: TGTGCCTGGAGTTACGGGACTGGGTACGAGCAGTACTTC.

This clone appeared once. The rearrangement uses TRBV4-2 and TRBJ2-1, with 14 positions matching TRBD2. V lost 0 bases, J lost 2 bases, and 6 bases stayed unmatched. This CDR3 contains 19 residues. Germline CDR1 is LGHNA and CDR2 is YNFKEQ. The CDR3: CASSQERLAGGLTYNEQFF. The CDR3 nucleotides are TGTGCCAGCAGCCAAGAGCGACTAGCGGGAGGGCTCACCTACAATGAGCAGTTCTTC.

About this clone: Other DNA sequences in the sample encode the same CDR3. The chain has TRBV5-1 and TRBJ2-3; 12 nucleotides line up with TRBD2. Germline V gene data show CDR1 as SGHRS and CDR2 as YFSETQ. The CDR3 is 16 amino acids. V dropped 4 bases and J dropped 2; count of bases not matched to a gene: 5. CDR3 protein: CASSPGLAGPTDTQYF. Written as DNA, the CDR3 is TGCGCCAGCAGCCCGGGACTAGCGGGCCCCACAGATACGCAGTATTTT.

The chain is built from TRBV15 and TRBJ2-1; 7 bases fit TRBD2. V lost 3 bases, J lost 4 bases, and 3 bases stayed unmatched. The CDR3 has 14 residues. Germline CDR1 and CDR2: LNHNV and YYDKDF (reference sequence). The CDR3 nucleotides are TGTGCCACCAGCAGGGGGACTACATACAATGAGCAGTTCTTC. It specifies CATSRGTTYNEQFF.

Comments on this clone: Other DNA variants within this sample encode the same CDR3. This sequence joins TRBV28 and TRBJ2-7; perhaps TRBD1 as D (6 bases). Trimming stripped 3 bases from V and 7 bases from J, with 13 bases between. The CDR3 length is 13 residues. Germline lookup yields CDR1 MDHEN and CDR2 SYDVKM. The CDR3 nucleotides are TGTGCCAGCAGTTTTTTGGGGGCCGGGGAGCAGTACTTC. Translating gives CASSFLGAGEQYF.

The chain employs TRBV10-3 and TRBJ1-1; D gene ambiguous. CDR3 length: 13 amino acids. V was shortened by 11 bases and J by 0 bases, with 13 bases between the two germline ends. Per germline, CDR1 ENHRY and CDR2 SYGVKD. The CDR3 is CAVERRVNTEAFF. In DNA form, the CDR3 reads TGTGCCGTCGAAAGGAGGGTGAACACTGAAGCTTTCTTT.

The CDR3 reads CASEHAGTQYNEQFF. CDR3 nucleotide sequence: TGTGCCAGCGAACACGCCGGGACTCAGTACAATGAGCAGTTCTTC. The gene calls are TRBV28 and TRBJ2-1; D is perhaps TRBD2 (6 bases). V gave up 8 bases and J gave up 4 bases, with 18 bases separating them. The CDR3 runs 15 residues. Germline assignment: CDR1 MDHEN and CDR2 SYDVKM.

V and J are TRBV18 and TRBJ2-7, with a tentative D call TRBD1 (6 bases). Between the trimmed V and J ends, which lost 3 bases and 2 bases, there was a span of 17 bases. CDR1 is KGHSH, CDR2 LQKENI, per germline. This CDR3 is 16 amino acids long. CDR3 sequence: CASSPLTGKGTYEQYF. The CDR3 nucleotides are TGTGCCAGCTCACCTCTAACAGGGAAAGGGACCTACGAGCAGTACTTC.

The V and J genes are TRBV4-3 and TRBJ1-2, with D maybe TRBD1 (5 bases). Germline V gives CDR1 LGHNA, CDR2 YSLEER. This CDR3 is 15 amino acids long. Trimming took 7 bases from V and 2 from J, leaving 17 bases between them. The DNA of the CDR3 is TGCGCCAGCAACTTCCGGGGCGGTGTGAACTATGGCTACACCTTC. Translation: CASNFRGGVNYGYTF.

The chain is built from TRBV9 and TRBJ2-3, with D possibly matching TRBD2 (5 bases). CDR1 is SGDLS and CDR2 is YYNGEE in the germline V gene. The CDR3 extends over 14 amino acids. Trimming removed 0 bases at V and 8 bases at J, with 13 bases between. The CDR3 coding sequence is TGTGCCAGCAGCGTAGAGGGAGCCCGAGGTACGCAGTATTTT. Its protein product is CASSVEGARGTQYF.

The gene calls are TRBV7-3 and TRBJ2-2; 9 bases fit TRBD1. J gave up 6 bases and V 1 base, and 15 bases lay outside the gene matches. Germline V CDR1 and CDR2: SGHTA, FQGTGA. This CDR3 spans 19 amino acids. Here the CDR3 DNA reads TGTGCCAGCAGCTTAAGCAGCCCGGGTTGGACAGGGGATGCCGGGGAGCTGTTTTTT. Amino acids: CASSLSSPGWTGDAGELFF. The entire variable domain, with the rest obtained from reference TRBV7-3 and TRBJ2-2, is as follows: GAGVSQTPSNKVTEKGKYVELRCDPISGHTALYWYRQSLGQGPEFLIYFQGTGAADDSGLPNDRFFAVRPEGSVSTLKIQRTERGDSAVYLCASSLSSPGWTGDAGELFFGEGSRLTVL.

The CDR3 DNA is TGCGCCAGCAGCTTGGCCTTGACTAGCGGGAGCCACGAGCAGTACTTC. Protein sequence: CASSLALTSGSHEQYF. V gene TRBV5-1 combines with J gene TRBJ2-7; TRBD2 matches at 12 bases. The CDR3 runs to 16 residues. In germline, CDR1 is SGHRS, CDR2 YFSETQ. V dropped 0 bases and J dropped 5; count of bases not matched to a gene: 6.

This rearrangement joins TRBV5-1 to TRBJ2-7; D unclear. The CDR3 length is 14 residues. Trimming cost V 4 bases and J 0 bases, with 11 bases left between them. Germline V gene data show CDR1 as SGHRS and CDR2 as YFSETQ. CDR3 DNA sequence: TGCGCCAGCAGCCCCCTGGGAATCTCCTACGAGCAGTACTTC. This codes for CASSPLGISYEQYF.

V is TRBV5-1 and J is TRBJ2-1; D remains unclear. The germline V and J ends were trimmed by 0 bases and 8 bases, with 12 bases remaining between them. Germline V gene sequence: CDR1 SGHRS, CDR2 YFSETQ. The CDR3 covers 14 residues. The CDR3 bases are TGCGCCAGCAGCTTGGTTGCTACTTCAGATGAGCAGTTCTTC. It yields the protein CASSLVATSDEQFF.

V usage is TRBV5-1 and J usage is TRBJ2-7; 11 nucleotides align to TRBD2. The CDR3 sequence is 16 residues long. Looked up from germline, CDR1 is SGHRS and CDR2 is YFSETQ. J lost 2 bases, V lost 5 bases, and 9 bases had no gene match. CDR3 nucleotide sequence: TGCGCCAGCAGTCTTCCCGGGACTAGCGGACCCTACGAGCAGTACTTC. Translated: CASSLPGTSGPYEQYF. Full variable domain (missing parts from reference TRBV5-1 and TRBJ2-7): KAGVTQTPRYLIKTRGQQVTLSCSPISGHRSVSWYQQTPGQGLQFLFEYFSETQRNKGNFPGRFSGRQFSNSRSEMNVSTLELGDSALYLCASSLPGTSGPYEQYFGPGTRLTVT.

Concerning this clone itself: Within the sample, other DNA sequences also encode this same CDR3. The rearrangement uses TRBV5-1 and TRBJ1-1; D is unresolved. This CDR3 spans 14 amino acids. Per germline, CDR1 SGHRS and CDR2 YFSETQ. With 4 bases removed from V and 0 bases from J, the gap between germline ends came to 10 bases. The CDR3 loop is CASSGGLLNTEAFF. The CDR3 nucleotides read TGCGCCAGCAGCGGCGGACTCCTGAACACTGAAGCTTTCTTT.

In DNA, the CDR3 is TGCGCCAGCAGCCAAGAATTTGGGGGGCAGAGGACAGATACGCAGTATTTT. Amino acid sequence: CASSQEFGGQRTDTQYF. The V and J genes are TRBV4-3 and TRBJ2-3; possibly TRBD1 or TRBD2 for D (6 bases each). This CDR3 region has 17 residues. Germline CDR1 reads LGHNA; CDR2 reads YSLEER. V gave up 0 bases and J gave up 3 bases, with 16 bases separating them.